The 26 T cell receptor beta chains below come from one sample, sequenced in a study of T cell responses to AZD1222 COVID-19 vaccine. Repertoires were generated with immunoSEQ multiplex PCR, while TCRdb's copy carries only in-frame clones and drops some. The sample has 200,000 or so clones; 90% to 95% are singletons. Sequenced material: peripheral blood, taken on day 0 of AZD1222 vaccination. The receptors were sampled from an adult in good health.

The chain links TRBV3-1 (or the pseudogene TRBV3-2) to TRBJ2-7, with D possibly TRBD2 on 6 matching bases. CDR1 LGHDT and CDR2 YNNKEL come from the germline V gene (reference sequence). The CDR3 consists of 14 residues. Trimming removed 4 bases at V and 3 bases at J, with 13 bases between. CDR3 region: CASSLLGRDYEQYF. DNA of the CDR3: TGTGCCAGCAGCCTCCTAGGGCGGGACTACGAGCAGTACTTC.

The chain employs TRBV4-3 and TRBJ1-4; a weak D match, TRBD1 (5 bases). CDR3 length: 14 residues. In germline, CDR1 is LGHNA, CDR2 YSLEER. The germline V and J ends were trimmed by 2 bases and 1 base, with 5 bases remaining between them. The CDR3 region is CASSQTGTNEKLFF. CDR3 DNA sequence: TGCGCCAGCAGCCAAACAGGAACTAATGAAAAACTGTTTTTT.

The CDR3, as DNA: TGCGCCAGCAGCCAATTGGGATTAAGTGGAAACACCATATATTTT. Encoded protein: CASSQLGLSGNTIYF. This chain joins TRBV4-1 and TRBJ1-3, with D unresolved. Germline V gene data show CDR1 as MGHRA and CDR2 as YSYEKL. The CDR3 consists of 15 residues. Trimming took off 2 bases at V and 3 bases at J, with 11 bases between the two ends.

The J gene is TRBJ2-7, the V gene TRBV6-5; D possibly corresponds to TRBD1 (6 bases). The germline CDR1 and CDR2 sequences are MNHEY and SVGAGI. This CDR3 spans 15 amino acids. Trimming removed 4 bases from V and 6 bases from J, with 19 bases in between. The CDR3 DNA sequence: TGTGCCAGCAGTTCCGCACTTTCCAGGGGTTCCGAGCAGTACTTC. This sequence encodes CASSSALSRGSEQYF.

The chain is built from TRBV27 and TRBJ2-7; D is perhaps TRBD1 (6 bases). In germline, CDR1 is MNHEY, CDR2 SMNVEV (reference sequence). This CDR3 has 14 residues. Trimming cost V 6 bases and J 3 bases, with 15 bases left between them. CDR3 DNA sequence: TGTGCCAGCAGACCCGGACAGTACCTCTACGAGCAGTACTTC. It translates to CASRPGQYLYEQYF.

This chain's CDR3 is CATSDLADEQYF. The CDR3 DNA follows: TGTGCCACCAGTGATCTCGCGGACGAGCAGTACTTC. The chain combines TRBV24-1 with TRBJ2-7, with unresolved D. The V end was cut by 3 bases, the J end by 5 bases, with 7 bases between. CDR1 is KGHDR and CDR2 is SFDVKD in the germline V gene. CDR3 length equals 12 residues.

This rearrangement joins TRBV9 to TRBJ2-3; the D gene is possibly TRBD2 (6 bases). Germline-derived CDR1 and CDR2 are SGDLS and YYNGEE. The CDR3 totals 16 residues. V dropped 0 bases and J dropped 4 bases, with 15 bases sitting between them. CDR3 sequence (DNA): TGTGCCAGCAGCGTAGATGGAGGGACCCCCCCAGATACGCAGTATTTT. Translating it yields CASSVDGGTPPDTQYF.

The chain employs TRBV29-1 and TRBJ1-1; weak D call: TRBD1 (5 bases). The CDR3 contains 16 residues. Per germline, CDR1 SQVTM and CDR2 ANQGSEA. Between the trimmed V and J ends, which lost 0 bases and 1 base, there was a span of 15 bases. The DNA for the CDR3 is TGCAGCGTTGAAGATCATCTGTGGGGGAGGAACACTGAAGCTTTCTTT. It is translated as CSVEDHLWGRNTEAFF.

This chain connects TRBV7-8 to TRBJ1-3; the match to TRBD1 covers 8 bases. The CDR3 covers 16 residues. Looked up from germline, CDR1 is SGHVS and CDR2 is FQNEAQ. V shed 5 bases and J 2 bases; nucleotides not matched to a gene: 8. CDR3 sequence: CASSDMQGAPGNTIYF. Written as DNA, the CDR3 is TGTGCCAGCAGCGACATGCAGGGGGCGCCTGGAAACACCATATATTTT.

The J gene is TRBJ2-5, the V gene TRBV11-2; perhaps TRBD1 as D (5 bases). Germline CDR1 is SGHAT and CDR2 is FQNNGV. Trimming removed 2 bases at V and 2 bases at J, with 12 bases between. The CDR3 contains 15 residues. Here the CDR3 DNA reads TGTGCCAGCAGCTTAATGGGGCGAGCGCAAGAGACCCAGTACTTC. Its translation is CASSLMGRAQETQYF.

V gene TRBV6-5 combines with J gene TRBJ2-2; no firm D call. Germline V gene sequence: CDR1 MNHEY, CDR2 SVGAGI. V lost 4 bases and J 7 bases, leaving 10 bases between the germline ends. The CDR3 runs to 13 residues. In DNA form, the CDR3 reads TGTGCCAGCAGTTGGAAGTTTGGCGGGGAGCTGTTTTTT. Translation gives CASSWKFGGELFF.

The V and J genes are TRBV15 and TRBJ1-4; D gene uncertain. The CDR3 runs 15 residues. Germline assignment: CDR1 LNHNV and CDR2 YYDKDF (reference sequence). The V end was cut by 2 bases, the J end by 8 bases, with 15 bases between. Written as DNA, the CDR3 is TGTGCCACCAGCAGAACAGACACCCCACAGGAAAAACTGTTTTTT. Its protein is CATSRTDTPQEKLFF. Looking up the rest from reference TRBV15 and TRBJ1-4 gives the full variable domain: DAMVIQNPRYQVTQFGKPVTLSCSQTLNHNVMYWYQQKSSQAPKLLFHYYDKDFNNEADTPDNFQSRRPNTSFCFLDIRSPGLGDTAMYLCATSRTDTPQEKLFFGSGTQLSVL.

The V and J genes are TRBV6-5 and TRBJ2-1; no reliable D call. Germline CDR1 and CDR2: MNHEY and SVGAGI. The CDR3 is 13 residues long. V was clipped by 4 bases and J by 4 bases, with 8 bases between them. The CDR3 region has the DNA TGTGCCAGCAGTTTGAGCAAGTACAATGAGCAGTTCTTC. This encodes CASSLSKYNEQFF.

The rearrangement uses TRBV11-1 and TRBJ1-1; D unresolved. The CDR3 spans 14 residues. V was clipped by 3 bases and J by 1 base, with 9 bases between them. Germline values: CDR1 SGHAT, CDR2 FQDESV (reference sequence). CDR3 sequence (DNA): TGTGCCAGCAGCTTCGGCCGGCGGAACACTGAAGCTTTCTTT. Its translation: CASSFGRRNTEAFF.

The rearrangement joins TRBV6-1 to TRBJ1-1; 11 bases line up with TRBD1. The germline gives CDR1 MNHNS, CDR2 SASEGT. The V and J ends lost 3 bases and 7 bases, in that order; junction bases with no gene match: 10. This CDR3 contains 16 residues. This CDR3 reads CASSDRDRGRRIEAFF. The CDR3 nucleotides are TGTGCCAGCAGTGACCGGGACAGGGGGAGGCGTATTGAAGCTTTCTTT.

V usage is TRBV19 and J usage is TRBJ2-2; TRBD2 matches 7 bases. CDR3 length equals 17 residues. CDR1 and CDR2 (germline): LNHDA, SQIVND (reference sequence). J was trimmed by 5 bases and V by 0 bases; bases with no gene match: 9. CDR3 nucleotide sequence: TGTGCCAGTAGTATAGATTATCGGACTAGATTAACCGGGGAGCTGTTTTTT. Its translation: CASSIDYRTRLTGELFF.

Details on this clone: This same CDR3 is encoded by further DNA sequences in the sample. The CDR3 region is CASSVRTDNYGYTF. CDR3 sequence (DNA): TGTGCCAGCAGCGTCAGGACCGACAACTATGGCTACACCTTC. This sequence joins TRBV9 and TRBJ1-2, with D unresolved. CDR3 length equals 14 residues. CDR1 SGDLS and CDR2 YYNGEE come from the germline V gene. Trimming pared 2 bases from V and 2 bases from J, leaving 10 bases between.

The CDR3 region is CASSRRAGSYEQYF. The CDR3 DNA is TGTGCCAGCAGCCGGAGGGCAGGGAGCTACGAGCAGTACTTC. The V and J genes are TRBV5-6 and TRBJ2-7; possibly TRBD2 for D (6 bases). The CDR3 is made up of 14 amino acids. Germline V lookup: CDR1 SGHDT, CDR2 YYEEEE. Trimming left V 4 bases short and J 3 bases short, with 14 bases between. The full variable domain, rest sourced from reference TRBV5-6 and TRBJ2-7, is DAGVTQSPTHLIKTRGQQVTLRCSPKSGHDTVSWYQQALGQGPQFIFQYYEEEERQRGNFPDRFSGHQFPNYSSELNVNALLLGDSALYLCASSRRAGSYEQYFGPGTRLTVT.

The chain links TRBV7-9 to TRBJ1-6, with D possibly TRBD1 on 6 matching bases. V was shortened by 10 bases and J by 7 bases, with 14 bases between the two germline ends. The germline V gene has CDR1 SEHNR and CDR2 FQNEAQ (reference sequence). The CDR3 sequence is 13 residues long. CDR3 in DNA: TGTGCCACCCAGGGGACTGGGAATTCACCCCTCCACTTT. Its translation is CATQGTGNSPLHF.

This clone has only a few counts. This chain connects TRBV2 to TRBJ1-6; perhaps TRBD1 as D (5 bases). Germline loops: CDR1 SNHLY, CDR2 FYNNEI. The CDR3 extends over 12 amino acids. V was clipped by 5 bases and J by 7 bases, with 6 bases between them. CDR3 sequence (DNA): TGTGCCAGCAGTAGACAGAATTCACCCCTCCACTTT. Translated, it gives CASSRQNSPLHF.

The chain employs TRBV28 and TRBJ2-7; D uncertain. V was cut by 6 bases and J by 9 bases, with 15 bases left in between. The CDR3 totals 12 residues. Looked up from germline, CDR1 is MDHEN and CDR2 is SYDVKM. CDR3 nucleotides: TGTGCCAGCAGCCTTCCAAGCGAGGTGCAGTACTTC. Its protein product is CASSLPSEVQYF.

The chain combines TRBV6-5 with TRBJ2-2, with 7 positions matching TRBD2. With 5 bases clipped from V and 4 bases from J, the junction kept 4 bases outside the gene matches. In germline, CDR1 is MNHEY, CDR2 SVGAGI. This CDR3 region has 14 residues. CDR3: CASSLADPTGELFF. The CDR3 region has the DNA TGTGCCAGCAGTCTAGCGGATCCCACCGGGGAGCTGTTTTTT.

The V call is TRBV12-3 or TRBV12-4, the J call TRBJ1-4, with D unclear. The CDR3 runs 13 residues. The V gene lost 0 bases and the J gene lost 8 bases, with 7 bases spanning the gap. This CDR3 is CASSLALTEKLFF. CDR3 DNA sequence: TGTGCCAGCAGTTTAGCGCTAACAGAAAAACTGTTTTTT.

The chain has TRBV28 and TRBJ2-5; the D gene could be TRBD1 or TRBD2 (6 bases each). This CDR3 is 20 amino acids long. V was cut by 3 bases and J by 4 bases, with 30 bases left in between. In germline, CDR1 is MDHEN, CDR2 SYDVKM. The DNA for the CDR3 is TGTGCCAGCAGTTTCATCGGGACAACCCGCCGAACTAGCCGCCGAGAGACCCAGTACTTC. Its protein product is CASSFIGTTRRTSRRETQYF.

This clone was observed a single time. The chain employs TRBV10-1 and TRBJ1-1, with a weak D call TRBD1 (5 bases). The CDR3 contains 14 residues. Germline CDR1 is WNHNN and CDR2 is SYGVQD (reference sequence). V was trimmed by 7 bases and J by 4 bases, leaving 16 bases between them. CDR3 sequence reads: CASNSGLMGTEAFF. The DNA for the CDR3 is TGCGCCAGCAATTCGGGACTAATGGGCACTGAAGCTTTCTTT.

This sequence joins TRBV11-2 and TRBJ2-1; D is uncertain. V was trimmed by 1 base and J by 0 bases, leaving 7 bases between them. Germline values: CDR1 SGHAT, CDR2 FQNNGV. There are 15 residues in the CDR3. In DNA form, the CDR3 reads TGTGCCAGCAGCTTAGCGCACAGCTCCTACAATGAGCAGTTCTTC. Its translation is CASSLAHSSYNEQFF.